These 23 T cell receptor beta chains originate from one sample sequenced in a study of regulatory T cells in long-lasting Graves disease. Sequencing libraries for TCR beta were prepared with iRepertoire HTBI primers and Arm-PCR of CDR3 regions. TCRdb re-called the multiplex PCR reads with MiXCR, one entry per CDR3 protein. In the table there are roughly 560,000 distinct CDR3 sequences, approximately 12% of which are singletons. The time point here: newly diagnosed GD, antithyroid drugs for less than 3 months. From RNA extracted from PBMCs, the TCR library was made. These records were also assigned to another study, of T cells in Graves' hyperthyroidism and ophthalmopathy.

This material consisted of peripheral blood mononuclear cells (PBMCs), taken at new diagnosis, from a patient treated with antithyroid drugs. Every receptor here comes from a woman under 40 with Graves disease.

The chain has TRBV7-3 and TRBJ2-5; no clear D. Germline CDR1 and CDR2: SGHTA and FQGTGA. CDR3 length: 13 amino acids. V lost 4 bases, J lost 4 bases, and 10 bases lay in between. CDR3 residues: CASSYLVGETQYF. The DNA for the CDR3 is TGTGCCAGCAGCTACTTGGTTGGAGAGACCCAGTACTTC.

This clonotype appeared a few times. This chain connects TRBV6-2 or TRBV6-3 to TRBJ1-3; D is unresolved. There are 16 residues in the CDR3. V was trimmed by 2 bases and J by 0 bases, leaving 11 bases between them. CDR1 and CDR2 (germline): MNHEY, SVGEGT. CDR3 in DNA: TGTGCCAGCAGTTACACCTGGGGTTCCTCTGGAAACACCATATATTTT. Encoded protein: CASSYTWGSSGNTIYF.

With regard to this clonotype: Given a much more abundant clone one base away, this may be a read error. V gene TRBV5-1 combines with J gene TRBJ1-5; 7 nucleotides agree with TRBD1. The CDR3 has 13 amino acids. In germline, CDR1 is SGHRS, CDR2 YFSETQ. CDR3 DNA: TGCGCCAACAGCTCACAGGGGCCACAGCCCCAGCATTTT. It translates to CANSSQGPQPQHF.

A remark on this clonotype: Since a much larger clone is just one base distant, this may be a read error. The V gene is TRBV7-9, the J gene TRBJ1-1; no clear D gene. V dropped 2 bases and J dropped 7 bases, with 5 bases sitting between them. The CDR3 extends over 11 amino acids. Germline V gene sequence: CDR1 SEHNR, CDR2 FQNEAQ (reference sequence). The CDR3 reads CASSLKIEAFF. The CDR3 region has the DNA TGTGCCAGCAGCTTAAAGATTGAAGCTTTCTTT.

This clonotype was recorded many times. J is TRBJ2-1 and V is TRBV10-1; 11 bases fit TRBD2. CDR1 is WNHNN and CDR2 is SYGVQD in the germline V gene (reference sequence). Germline trimming cut 0 bases from V and 8 bases from J; bases unmatched to any gene: 3. The CDR3 spans 15 residues. The CDR3 coding sequence is TGCGCCAGCAGTGAGTCTACTAGCGGGAGTGATGAGCAGTTCTTC. Its protein is CASSESTSGSDEQFF.

This clonotype appeared many times. CDR3 DNA: TGCGCCAGCAGCCAAGAGGTCGACAGGGTTTACGAGCAGTACTTC. Protein product: CASSQEVDRVYEQYF. The chain employs TRBV4-3 and TRBJ2-7; 7 nucleotides match TRBD1. The J segment lost 4 bases and the V segment lost 0 bases, leaving 6 bases of the junction unmatched. The germline CDR1 and CDR2 sequences are LGHNA and YSLEER. This CDR3 spans 15 amino acids.

The CDR3 coding sequence is TGTGCCAGCAGCCTGGGGGGAGCCCTCATTCTGGATGAGCAGTTCTTC. Protein: CASSLGGALILDEQFF. This chain uses TRBV7-2 with TRBJ2-1; D is possibly TRBD2 (6 bases). The V and J ends lost 5 bases and 8 bases respectively, with 22 bases between them. This CDR3 is 16 amino acids long. From germline, CDR1 is SGHTA and CDR2 FQGNSA.

This clonotype has just a few counts. A read error is likely here: a far larger clone is one base away. The CDR3 nucleotides read TGTGCCAGCAGTGATTCCCGGCGACACCCCACAGATACGCAGTATTTT. It encodes CASSDSRRHPTDTQYF. The chain combines TRBV27 with TRBJ2-3; D not resolved. The CDR3 sequence is 16 residues long. Germline V lookup: CDR1 MNHEY, CDR2 SMNVEV (reference sequence). V was pared by 5 bases and J by 2 bases, with 17 bases between.

This clonotype showed up just a few times. This rearrangement joins TRBV4-3 to TRBJ2-5, with D perhaps matching TRBD1 (6 bases). Trimming pared 1 base from V and 6 bases from J, leaving 15 bases between. In germline, CDR1 is LGHNA, CDR2 YSLEER. The CDR3 has 15 residues. The CDR3 is CASSQVTGPGKTQYF. CDR3 DNA sequence: TGCGCCAGCAGCCAAGTTACAGGGCCGGGAAAGACCCAGTACTTC.

This clonotype was counted at least ten times. The rearrangement uses TRBV28 and TRBJ2-4; 9 nucleotides agree with TRBD2. Per the germline V gene, CDR1 is MDHEN and CDR2 is SYDVKM. V gave up 4 bases and J gave up 3 bases; unmatched junction bases: 16. The CDR3 consists of 19 residues. CDR3 residues: CASSSPPLASGTHKNIQYF. CDR3 bases: TGTGCCAGCAGTTCACCCCCCTTGGCTAGCGGGACACACAAAAACATTCAGTACTTC.

This clonotype has at least ten counts. The chain uses TRBV18 and TRBJ2-7; D ambiguous. Trimming took off 4 bases at V and 0 bases at J, with 16 bases between the two ends. Germline CDR1 is KGHSH and CDR2 is LQKENI. The CDR3 has 16 residues. The CDR3 DNA follows: TGTGCCAGCTCACTCTTGCCTGGCACGAGCTCCTACGAGCAGTACTTC. It codes for CASSLLPGTSSYEQYF.

This clonotype has ten or more counts. The rearrangement joins TRBV2 to TRBJ1-5; 8 bases align to TRBD1. Germline values: CDR1 SNHLY, CDR2 FYNNEI. This CDR3 spans 14 amino acids. V shed 7 bases, J shed 3 bases, and the junction held 5 bases outside the gene matches. The CDR3 sequence is CASKRQGPNQPQHF. The CDR3 DNA sequence: TGTGCCAGCAAAAGACAGGGGCCCAATCAGCCCCAGCATTTT.

The table lists this clonotype with a few counts. This clone may be a read error of a much larger clone one base away. The conserved phenylalanine or tryptophan is not found at the CDR3 terminus, so this likely reflects a read error. The chain links TRBV6-2 or TRBV6-3 to TRBJ2-1; 13 bases are a match to TRBD2. This CDR3 is 17 amino acids long. Losses at the gene ends were 0 bases for V and 7 bases for J; bases not matched to a gene: 6. Per the germline V gene, CDR1 is MNHEY and CDR2 is SVGEGT. The CDR3 sequence is CASSYSTSGRIYNEQFS. In DNA, the CDR3 is TGTGCCAGCAGTTACTCGACTAGCGGGAGGATTTATAATGAGCAGTTCTCC.

Remarks on this clonotype: A much larger clone differs from this one at a single base, so this may be a read error. The chain uses TRBV6-5 and TRBJ2-1, with D uncertain. Per the germline V gene, CDR1 is MNHEY and CDR2 is SVGAGI. The CDR3 covers 15 residues. Trimming removed 2 bases at V and 8 bases at J, with 16 bases between. CDR3 sequence reads: CASSYALMKLDEQFF. The DNA for the CDR3 is TGTGCCAGCAGTTACGCGTTAATGAAGTTGGATGAGCAGTTCTTC.

This clonotype was detected only a few times. The gene calls are TRBV7-9 and TRBJ2-1; 8 positions match TRBD2. The CDR3 totals 15 residues. J was trimmed by 2 bases and V by 3 bases; bases with no gene match: 3. Germline V gives CDR1 SEHNR, CDR2 FQNEAQ (reference sequence). For the CDR3, the DNA is TGTGCCAGCAGCTTTCGGGAGGGGACCTACAATGAGCAGTTCTTC. Amino acid sequence: CASSFREGTYNEQFF.

This clonotype came up many times. V gene TRBV5-1 combines with J gene TRBJ2-5; no reliable D call. The germline CDR1 and CDR2 sequences are SGHRS and YFSETQ. V lost 7 bases and J lost 3, with 13 bases in between. The CDR3 length is 13 residues. CDR3 DNA: TGCGCCAGCTATGGTACACCCAAAGAGACCCAGTACTTC. This sequence encodes CASYGTPKETQYF.

This clonotype was picked up many times. The V call is TRBV5-5, the J call TRBJ1-2; D gene ambiguous. Per the germline V gene, CDR1 is SGHKS and CDR2 is YYEKEE (reference sequence). The CDR3 runs to 14 residues. The V gene lost 0 bases and the J gene lost 1 base, with 7 bases spanning the gap. The CDR3 sequence is CASSLAGNNYGYTF. The CDR3 DNA is TGTGCCAGCAGCTTGGCTGGGAATAACTATGGCTACACCTTC.

This clonotype was picked up many times. V gene TRBV24-1 combines with J gene TRBJ2-1, with 13 bases lining up with TRBD2. CDR1 is KGHDR and CDR2 is SFDVKD in the germline V gene. The J segment lost 8 bases and the V segment lost 3 bases, leaving 9 bases of the junction unmatched. The CDR3 spans 17 residues. The CDR3 coding sequence is TGTGCCACCAGTGATGGTGGGACTAGCGGGATGGTCGATGAGCAGTTCTTC. Translating gives CATSDGGTSGMVDEQFF.

This clonotype was seen only a few times. J is TRBJ1-5 and V is TRBV19, with no clear D. Per the germline V gene, CDR1 is LNHDA and CDR2 is SQIVND (reference sequence). V was shortened by 7 bases and J by 1 base, with 20 bases between the two germline ends. CDR3 length: 17 residues. The CDR3 region has the DNA TGTGCCAGTACCGCTGAGGGTGGGAGACCCAGCAATCAGCCCCAGCATTTT. Amino acids: CASTAEGGRPSNQPQHF.

Many counts were recorded for this clonotype. The chain uses TRBV15 and TRBJ2-1, with TRBD2 identical over 13 bases. The CDR3 sequence is 16 residues long. The germline CDR1 and CDR2 sequences are LNHNV and YYDKDF (reference sequence). The J segment lost 8 bases and the V segment lost 4 bases, leaving 8 bases of the junction unmatched. The chain's CDR3 is CATSKLAGGLGDEQFF. CDR3 nucleotides: TGTGCCACCAGCAAACTAGCGGGAGGGCTTGGCGATGAGCAGTTCTTC.

This clonotype was detected many times. The chain uses TRBV28 and TRBJ2-7, with 14 bases lining up with TRBD2. The V gene's germline CDR1 is MDHEN and CDR2 SYDVKM. The V segment lost 7 bases and the J segment 4 bases; nucleotides outside the gene matches: 9. There are 16 residues in the CDR3. CDR3 residues: CASNPGTSGRDYEQYF. CDR3 nucleotide sequence: TGTGCCAGCAACCCTGGGACTAGCGGGAGAGATTACGAGCAGTACTTC.

This clonotype was observed a few times. This sequence joins TRBV13 and TRBJ2-1; maybe TRBD2 (6 bases). This CDR3 spans 15 amino acids. Germline V gene sequence: CDR1 PRHDT, CDR2 FYEKMQ (reference sequence). Trimming cost V 1 base and J 8 bases, with 15 bases left between them. The DNA for the CDR3 is TGTGCCAGCAGCTTAGTCGGGAGTAAACAGCATGAGCAGTTCTTC. Residues: CASSLVGSKQHEQFF. Full variable domain (missing parts from reference TRBV13 and TRBJ2-1): AAGVIQSPRHLIKEKRETATLKCYPIPRHDTVYWYQQGPGQDPQFLISFYEKMQSDKGSIPDRFSAQQFSDYHSELNMSSLELGDSALYFCASSLVGSKQHEQFFGPGTRLTVL.

This clonotype was observed many times. V gene TRBV2 combines with J gene TRBJ1-1; 9 bases are shared with TRBD1. The CDR3 has 15 amino acids. Germline V CDR1 and CDR2: SNHLY, FYNNEI. V shed 10 bases, J shed 5 bases, and the junction held 14 bases outside the gene matches. CDR3 DNA sequence: TGTGCCAACATATTGAACAGGGGGCTGGGGACTGAAGCTTTCTTT. Translated, it gives CANILNRGLGTEAFF.